Presented here are 13 T cell receptor beta chains from one specimen sequenced in a study of blood T cell repertoires in COVID-19. The assay was immunoSEQ multiplex PCR, and TCRdb's table has in-frame clones only and misses some. This table has 120,000 or so clones, around 89% appearing once. The sequenced material came from peripheral blood. The receptor source for this set is a woman aged 45-59 years with acute or convalescent COVID-19.

This clone was counted once. This rearrangement joins TRBV5-1 to TRBJ2-1; 11 bases are shared with TRBD2. Germline CDR1 reads SGHRS; CDR2 reads YFSETQ. Losses at the gene ends were 5 bases for V and 3 bases for J; bases not matched to a gene: 10. The CDR3 totals 17 residues. The CDR3 is CASSKLATSGIYNEQFF. CDR3 DNA: TGCGCCAGCAGTAAATTAGCGACTAGCGGGATCTACAATGAGCAGTTCTTC.

The chain carries TRBV3-1 (or the pseudogene TRBV3-2) and TRBJ1-2; 10 nucleotides agree with TRBD1. Germline lookup yields CDR1 LGHDT and CDR2 YNNKEL (reference sequence). V was clipped by 4 bases and J by 7 bases; unmatched bases: 6. CDR3 length: 14 amino acids. CDR3 region: CASSPRDRGGGYTF. The CDR3 bases are TGTGCCAGCAGCCCCCGGGACAGGGGCGGTGGCTACACCTTC.

Only one count was recorded for this clone. This chain uses TRBV15 with TRBJ2-1, with TRBD2 matching over 7 bases. The germline gives CDR1 LNHNV, CDR2 YYDKDF (reference sequence). Trimming at V came to 0 bases and at J to 4 bases, leaving 6 bases not matched to a gene. This CDR3 contains 16 residues. The CDR3, as DNA: TGTGCCACCAGCAGAGATAGGGCTAGCGGTTACAATGAGCAGTTCTTC. Its translation: CATSRDRASGYNEQFF.

This clone was observed a single time. V usage is TRBV27 and J usage is TRBJ2-7; perhaps TRBD1 as D (7 bases). Germline-derived CDR1 and CDR2 are MNHEY and SMNVEV (reference sequence). V lost 0 bases and J 3 bases, leaving 12 bases between the germline ends. This CDR3 has 15 amino acids. The CDR3 DNA reads TGTGCCAGCAGTTTATCGGCAGGGGGGTTCTACGAGCAGTACTTC. Protein product: CASSLSAGGFYEQYF.

The table lists this clone with a few counts. The chain has TRBV15 and TRBJ1-5, with 9 bases aligning to TRBD1. V was pared by 1 base and J by 5 bases, with 6 bases of the junction left unmatched. Germline V gene data show CDR1 as LNHNV and CDR2 as YYDKDF (reference sequence). This CDR3 comprises 16 residues. CDR3 in DNA: TGTGCCACCAGCAGAGGTACAGGGGGCGCGGATCAGCCCCAGCATTTT. Translation gives CATSRGTGGADQPQHF.

This sequence joins TRBV11-3 and TRBJ2-2; 8 bases line up with TRBD1. The V and J ends lost 5 bases and 5 bases, in that order; junction bases with no gene match: 7. Germline lookup yields CDR1 SGHNT and CDR2 YENEEA. The CDR3 covers 15 residues. This chain's CDR3 is CASSLRTGRTGELFF. DNA of the CDR3: TGTGCCAGCAGCCTACGGACAGGGAGGACCGGGGAGCTGTTTTTT.

The chain joins TRBV3-1 (or the pseudogene TRBV3-2) to TRBJ2-1; 9 nucleotides align to TRBD2. This CDR3 comprises 17 residues. Germline CDR1 is LGHDT and CDR2 is YNNKEL (reference sequence). V trimming: 4 bases; J trimming: 0 bases; junction bases outside the gene matches: 7. The CDR3 is CASSRTSGRSSYNEQFF. The CDR3 DNA sequence: TGTGCCAGCAGCCGAACTAGCGGGCGGAGCTCCTACAATGAGCAGTTCTTC.

V gene TRBV4-2 combines with J gene TRBJ2-1, with 8 positions matching TRBD2. V was pared by 2 bases and J by 3 bases, with 6 bases of the junction left unmatched. The CDR3 length is 16 residues. CDR1 and CDR2 (germline): LGHNA, YNFKEQ. In nucleotides, the CDR3 is TGTGCCAGCAGCCAACGTCCGGGACTAGGCTACAATGAGCAGTTCTTC. It translates to CASSQRPGLGYNEQFF.

The chain uses TRBV6-5 and TRBJ2-5; possible D gene TRBD1, 5 bases. Germline lookup yields CDR1 MNHEY and CDR2 SVGAGI. Trimming pared 8 bases from V and 2 bases from J, leaving 15 bases between. The CDR3 sequence is 14 residues long. CDR3 loop: CASSLRVVQETQYF. Written as DNA, the CDR3 is TGTGCCAGCTCACTCAGGGTGGTGCAAGAGACCCAGTACTTC.

This clone was found once. The chain joins TRBV5-6 to TRBJ2-2; D not certain. V dropped 4 bases and J dropped 7 bases, with 14 bases sitting between them. Per the germline V gene, CDR1 is SGHDT and CDR2 is YYEEEE. This CDR3 is built from 14 residues. The CDR3 protein is CASSRRPPSGELFF. Written as DNA, the CDR3 is TGTGCCAGCAGCCGGCGACCCCCTAGCGGGGAGCTGTTTTTT.

This chain uses TRBV5-6 with TRBJ1-2; 9 bases map to TRBD1. The germline V gene encodes CDR1 SGHDT and CDR2 YYEEEE. The junction had 3 bases not matched to a gene; V was cut back by 4 bases and J by 2 bases. The CDR3 extends over 14 amino acids. As DNA, the CDR3 is TGTGCCAGCAGCCTTGGACAGGGGAACTATGGCTACACCTTC. It codes for CASSLGQGNYGYTF.

The rearrangement joins TRBV6-5 to TRBJ1-1, with unresolved D. The V gene lost 0 bases and the J gene lost 4 bases, with 12 bases spanning the gap. The CDR3 spans 15 residues. CDR1 and CDR2 (germline): MNHEY, SVGAGI. Written as DNA, the CDR3 is TGTGCCAGCAGTTACTCGGGCGCGGGTAGCACTGAAGCTTTCTTT. This codes for CASSYSGAGSTEAFF.

The V call is TRBV11-2, the J call TRBJ2-3, with TRBD2 as a possible D gene (6 bases). Trimming cost V 3 bases and J 2 bases, with 9 bases left between them. Germline V gives CDR1 SGHAT, CDR2 FQNNGV. This CDR3 spans 14 amino acids. CDR3 nucleotides: TGTGCCAGCAGCTTGGGGGGAATCACAGATACGCAGTATTTT. It codes for CASSLGGITDTQYF. Complete variable domain (other parts from reference TRBV11-2 and TRBJ2-3): EAGVAQSPRYKIIEKRQSVAFWCNPISGHATLYWYQQILGQGPKLLIQFQNNGVVDDSQLPKDRFSAERLKGVDSTLKIQPAKLEDSAVYLCASSLGGITDTQYFGPGTRLTVL.